This is a list of T cell receptor beta chains from one sample in a study of T cells in Graves' hyperthyroidism and ophthalmopathy. TCRdb re-analysed the multiplex PCR reads in MiXCR, keeping a single row per CDR3 protein. The sample consists of around 800,000 distinct CDR3 sequences, 38% of them appearing once. The sequenced material came from blood. Receptors originate from a man aged 18-30 years with Graves' hyperthyroidism. Each CDR3 is given without its conserved first and last residue. Fields, in order: V gene, J gene, CDR3 protein.

TRBV4-1	TRBJ2-6	ASSHPLTGANVLT
TRBV19	TRBJ1-1	ASSHPTGDTEAF
TRBV25-1	TRBJ1-2	ASSGGTGFDYGYT
TRBV10-3	TRBJ2-2	AISGGLNTGELF
TRBV19	TRBJ1-1	ASSLGENAEAF
TRBV7-9	TRBJ1-3	ASSLAQDTIY
TRBV4-1	TRBJ2-5	ASSQVGGEETQY
TRBV19	TRBJ2-5	ASSISSPGTETQY
TRBV15	TRBJ1-6	ATSKTVQRDSPLH
TRBV20-1	TRBJ2-5	SARDITG
TRBV7-2	TRBJ1-1	ASSSQGMGTEAF
TRBV6-1	TRBJ1-1	ASSYETGGTEAF
TRBV20-1	TRBJ2-7	SASPQGVEQY
TRBV2	TRBJ2-2	ASSLRGDGELF
TRBV5-1	TRBJ2-7	ASSFGVSGPEQY
TRBV10-2	TRBJ2-5	ASSGGPAGRETQY